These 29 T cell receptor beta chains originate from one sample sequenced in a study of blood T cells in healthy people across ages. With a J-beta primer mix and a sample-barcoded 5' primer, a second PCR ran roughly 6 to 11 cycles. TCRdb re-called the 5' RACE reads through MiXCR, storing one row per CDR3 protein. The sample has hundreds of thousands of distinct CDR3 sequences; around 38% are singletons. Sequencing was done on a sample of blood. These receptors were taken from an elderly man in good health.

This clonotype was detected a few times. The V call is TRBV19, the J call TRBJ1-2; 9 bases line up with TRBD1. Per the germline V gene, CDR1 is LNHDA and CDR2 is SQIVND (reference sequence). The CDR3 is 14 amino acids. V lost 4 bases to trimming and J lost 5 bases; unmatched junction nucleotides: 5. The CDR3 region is CASSKQGAKYGYTF. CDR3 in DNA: TGTGCCAGTAGTAAACAGGGGGCGAAGTATGGCTACACCTTC.

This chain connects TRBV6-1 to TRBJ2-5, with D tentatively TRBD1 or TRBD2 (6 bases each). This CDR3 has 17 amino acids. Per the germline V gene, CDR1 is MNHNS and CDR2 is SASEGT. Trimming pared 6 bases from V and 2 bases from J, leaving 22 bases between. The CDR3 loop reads CASSLRGGRLTQETQYF. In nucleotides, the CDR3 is TGTGCCAGCAGCCTCAGGGGAGGACGATTGACACAAGAGACCCAGTACTTC.

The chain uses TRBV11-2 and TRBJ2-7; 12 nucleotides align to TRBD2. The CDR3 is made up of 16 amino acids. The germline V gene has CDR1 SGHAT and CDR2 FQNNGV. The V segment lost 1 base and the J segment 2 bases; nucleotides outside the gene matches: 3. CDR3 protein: CASSLARTSGAYEQYF. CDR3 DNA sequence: TGTGCCAGCAGCTTAGCCCGGACTAGCGGGGCCTACGAGCAGTACTTC.

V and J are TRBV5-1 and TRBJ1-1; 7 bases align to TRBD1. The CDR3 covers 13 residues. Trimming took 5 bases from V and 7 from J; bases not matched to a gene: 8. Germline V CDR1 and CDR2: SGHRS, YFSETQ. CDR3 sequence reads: CASSSARGFEAFF. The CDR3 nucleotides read TGCGCCAGCAGTTCGGCCAGGGGGTTTGAAGCTTTCTTT.

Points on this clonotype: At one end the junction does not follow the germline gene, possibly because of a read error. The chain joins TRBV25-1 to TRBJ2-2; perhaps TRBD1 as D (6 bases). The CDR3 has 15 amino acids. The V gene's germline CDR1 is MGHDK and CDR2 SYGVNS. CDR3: CACSPLRGNTGELFF. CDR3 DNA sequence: TGTGCCTGCAGTCCTCTCAGGGGAAACACCGGGGAGCTGTTTTTT. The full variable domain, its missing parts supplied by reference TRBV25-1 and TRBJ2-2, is EADIYQTPRYLVIGTGKKITLECSQTMGHDKMYWYQQDPGMELHLIHYSYGVNSTEKGDLSSESTVSRIRTEHFPLTLESARPSHTSQYLCACSPLRGNTGELFFGEGSRLTVL.

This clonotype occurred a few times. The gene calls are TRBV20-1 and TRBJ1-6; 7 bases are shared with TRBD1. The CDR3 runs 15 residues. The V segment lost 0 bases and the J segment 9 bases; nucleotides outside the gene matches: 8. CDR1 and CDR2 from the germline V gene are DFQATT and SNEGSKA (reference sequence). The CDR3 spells CSARDPGTVSSPLHF. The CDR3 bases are TGCAGTGCTAGAGATCCGGGGACAGTTAGTTCACCCCTCCACTTT.

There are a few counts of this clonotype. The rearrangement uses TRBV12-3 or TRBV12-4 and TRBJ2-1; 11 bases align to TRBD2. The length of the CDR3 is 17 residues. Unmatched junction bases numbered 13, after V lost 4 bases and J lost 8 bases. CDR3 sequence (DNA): TGTGCCAGCAGTTCCCCTCAACTAGCGGGGGAGCCTTATGAGCAGTTCTTC. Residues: CASSSPQLAGEPYEQFF.

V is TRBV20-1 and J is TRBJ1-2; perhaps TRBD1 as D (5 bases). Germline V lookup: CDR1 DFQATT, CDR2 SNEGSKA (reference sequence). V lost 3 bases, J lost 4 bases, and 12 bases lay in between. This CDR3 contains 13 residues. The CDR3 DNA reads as TGCAGTGCTAGCAGGGAGGTTGGCTATGGCTACACCTTC. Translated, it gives CSASREVGYGYTF.

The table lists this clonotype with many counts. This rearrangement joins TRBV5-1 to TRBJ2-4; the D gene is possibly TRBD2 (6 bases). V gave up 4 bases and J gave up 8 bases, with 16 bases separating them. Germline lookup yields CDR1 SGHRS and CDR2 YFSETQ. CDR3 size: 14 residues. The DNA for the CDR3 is TGCGCCAGCAGCCTCGGGTCAACGGGAGACATTCAGTACTTC. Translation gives CASSLGSTGDIQYF. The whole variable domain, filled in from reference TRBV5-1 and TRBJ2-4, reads KAGVTQTPRYLIKTRGQQVTLSCSPISGHRSVSWYQQTPGQGLQFLFEYFSETQRNKGNFPGRFSGRQFSNSRSEMNVSTLELGDSALYLCASSLGSTGDIQYFGAGTRLSVL.

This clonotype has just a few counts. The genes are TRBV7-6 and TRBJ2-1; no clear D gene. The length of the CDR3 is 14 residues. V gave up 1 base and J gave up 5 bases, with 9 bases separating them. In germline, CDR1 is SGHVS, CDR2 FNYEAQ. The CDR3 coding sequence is TGTGCCAGCAGCTTAGACACTGGAGACAATGAGCAGTTCTTC. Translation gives CASSLDTGDNEQFF.

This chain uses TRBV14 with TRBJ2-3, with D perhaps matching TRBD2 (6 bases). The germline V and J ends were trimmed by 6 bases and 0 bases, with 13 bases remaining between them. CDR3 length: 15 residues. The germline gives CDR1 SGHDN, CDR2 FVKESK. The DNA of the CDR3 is TGTGCCAGCAGTCGGTCCGGGACTAGCACAGATACGCAGTATTTT. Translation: CASSRSGTSTDTQYF. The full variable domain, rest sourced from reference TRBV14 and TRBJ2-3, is EAGVTQFPSHSVIEKGQTVTLRCDPISGHDNLYWYRRVMGKEIKFLLHFVKESKQDESGMPNNRFLAERTGGTYSTLKVQPAELEDSGVYFCASSRSGTSTDTQYFGPGTRLTVL.

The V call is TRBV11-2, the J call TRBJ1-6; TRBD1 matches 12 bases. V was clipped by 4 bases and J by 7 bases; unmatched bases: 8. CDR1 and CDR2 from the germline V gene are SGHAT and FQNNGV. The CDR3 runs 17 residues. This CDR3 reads CASSSYGTGGRNSPLHF. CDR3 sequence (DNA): TGTGCCAGCAGCTCTTACGGGACAGGGGGCAGGAATTCACCCCTCCACTTT.

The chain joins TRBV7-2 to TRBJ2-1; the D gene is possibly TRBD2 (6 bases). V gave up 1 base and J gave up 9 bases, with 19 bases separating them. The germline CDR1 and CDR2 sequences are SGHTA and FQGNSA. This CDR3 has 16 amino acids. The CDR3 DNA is TGTGCCAGCAGCTTAGTCGGGAGTCCCCCGGTTAGTGAGCAGTTCTTC. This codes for CASSLVGSPPVSEQFF.

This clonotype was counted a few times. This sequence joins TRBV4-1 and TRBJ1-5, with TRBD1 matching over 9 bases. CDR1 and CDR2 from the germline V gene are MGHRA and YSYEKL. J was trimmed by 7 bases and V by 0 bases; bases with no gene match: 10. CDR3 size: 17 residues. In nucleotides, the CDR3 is TGCGCCAGCAGCCAAGATCATCCGGGACAGGGAGGACAGCCCCAGCATTTT. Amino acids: CASSQDHPGQGGQPQHF.

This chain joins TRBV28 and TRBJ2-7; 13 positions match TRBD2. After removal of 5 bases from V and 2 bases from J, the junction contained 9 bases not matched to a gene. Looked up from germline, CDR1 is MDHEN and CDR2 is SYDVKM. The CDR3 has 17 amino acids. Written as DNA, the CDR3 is TGTGCCAGCAGTATGACTAGCGGGAGGTTGGCTCCCTACGAGCAGTACTTC. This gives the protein CASSMTSGRLAPYEQYF.

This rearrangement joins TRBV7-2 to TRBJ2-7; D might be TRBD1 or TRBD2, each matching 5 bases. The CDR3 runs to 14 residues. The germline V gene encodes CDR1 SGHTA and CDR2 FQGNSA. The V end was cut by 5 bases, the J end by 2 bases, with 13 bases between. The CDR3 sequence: CASSRERGPYEQYF. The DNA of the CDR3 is TGTGCCAGCAGCCGAGAGAGGGGCCCCTACGAGCAGTACTTC.

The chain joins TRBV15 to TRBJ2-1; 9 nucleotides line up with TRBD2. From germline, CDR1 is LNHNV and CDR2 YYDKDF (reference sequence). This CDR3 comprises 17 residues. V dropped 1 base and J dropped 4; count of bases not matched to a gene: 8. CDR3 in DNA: TGTGCCACCAGCAGAGCCCTTATAGCGGGGGCGTACAATGAGCAGTTCTTC. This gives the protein CATSRALIAGAYNEQFF. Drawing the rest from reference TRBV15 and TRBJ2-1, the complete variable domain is DAMVIQNPRYQVTQFGKPVTLSCSQTLNHNVMYWYQQKSSQAPKLLFHYYDKDFNNEADTPDNFQSRRPNTSFCFLDIRSPGLGDTAMYLCATSRALIAGAYNEQFFGPGTRLTVL.

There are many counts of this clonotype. CDR3 coding DNA: TGTGCCAGCAGTCAGACGGGCTACCCACGCGAGCAGTACTTC. Amino acid sequence: CASSQTGYPREQYF. The chain recombines TRBV25-1 with TRBJ2-7; D gene uncertain. Per the germline V gene, CDR1 is MGHDK and CDR2 is SYGVNS. Trimming took 5 bases from V and 6 from J, leaving 17 bases between them. The CDR3 is made up of 14 amino acids.

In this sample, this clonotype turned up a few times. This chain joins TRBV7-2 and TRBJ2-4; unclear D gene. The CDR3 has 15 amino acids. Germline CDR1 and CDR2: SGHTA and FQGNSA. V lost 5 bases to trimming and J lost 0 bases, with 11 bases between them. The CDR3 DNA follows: TGTGCCAGCAGCCCATCGCGAGTAGCCAAAAACATTCAGTACTTC. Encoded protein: CASSPSRVAKNIQYF.

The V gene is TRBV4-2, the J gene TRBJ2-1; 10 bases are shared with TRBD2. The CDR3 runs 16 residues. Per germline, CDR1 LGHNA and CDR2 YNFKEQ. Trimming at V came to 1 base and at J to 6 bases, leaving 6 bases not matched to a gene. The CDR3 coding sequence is TGTGCCAGCAGCCAAGGAGGAGCGGGAGGGGTCAATGAGCAGTTCTTC. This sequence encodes CASSQGGAGGVNEQFF.

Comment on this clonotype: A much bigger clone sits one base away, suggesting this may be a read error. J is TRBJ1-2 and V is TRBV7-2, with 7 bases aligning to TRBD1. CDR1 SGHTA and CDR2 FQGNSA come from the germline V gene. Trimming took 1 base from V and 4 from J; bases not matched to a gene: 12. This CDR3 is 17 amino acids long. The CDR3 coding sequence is TGTGCCAGCAGCTTAGTGGGCGGTGGGCAGGGGGGCTATGGCTACACCTTC. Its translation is CASSLVGGGQGGYGYTF.

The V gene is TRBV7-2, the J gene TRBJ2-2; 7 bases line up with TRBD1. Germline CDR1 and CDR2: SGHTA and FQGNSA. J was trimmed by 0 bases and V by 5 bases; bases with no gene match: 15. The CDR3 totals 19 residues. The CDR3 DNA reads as TGTGCCAGCAGCCAACAAGGACTCCCCGACAGGGCGAACACCGGGGAGCTGTTTTTT. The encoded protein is CASSQQGLPDRANTGELFF.

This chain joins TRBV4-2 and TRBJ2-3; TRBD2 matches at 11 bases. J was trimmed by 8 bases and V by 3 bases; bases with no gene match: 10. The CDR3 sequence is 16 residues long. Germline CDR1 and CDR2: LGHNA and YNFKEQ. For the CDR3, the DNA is TGTGCCAGCAGCCACTCACAGGGCACTAGCGGGAGTACGCAGTATTTT. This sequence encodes CASSHSQGTSGSTQYF.

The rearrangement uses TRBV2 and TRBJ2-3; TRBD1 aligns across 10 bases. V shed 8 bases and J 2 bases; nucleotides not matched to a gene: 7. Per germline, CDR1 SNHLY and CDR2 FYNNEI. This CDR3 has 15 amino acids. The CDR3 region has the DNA TGTGCCAGCTGCCGGGACAGGGGATACACAGATACGCAGTATTTT. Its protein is CASCRDRGYTDTQYF.

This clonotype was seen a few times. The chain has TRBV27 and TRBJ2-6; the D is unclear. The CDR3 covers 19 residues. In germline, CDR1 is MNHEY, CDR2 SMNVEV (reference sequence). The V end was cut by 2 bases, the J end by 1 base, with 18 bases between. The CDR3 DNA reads TGTGCCAGCAGTTTAAGACCCCCAAGTTTTGAGTCTGGGGCCAACGTCCTGACTTTC. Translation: CASSLRPPSFESGANVLTF.

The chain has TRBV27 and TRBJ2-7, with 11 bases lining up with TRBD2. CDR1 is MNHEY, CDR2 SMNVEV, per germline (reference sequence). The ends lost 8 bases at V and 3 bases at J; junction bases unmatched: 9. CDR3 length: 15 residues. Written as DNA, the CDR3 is TGTGCCAGCCTTAGACTAGCGGGAAACCACTACGAGCAGTACTTC. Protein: CASLRLAGNHYEQYF.

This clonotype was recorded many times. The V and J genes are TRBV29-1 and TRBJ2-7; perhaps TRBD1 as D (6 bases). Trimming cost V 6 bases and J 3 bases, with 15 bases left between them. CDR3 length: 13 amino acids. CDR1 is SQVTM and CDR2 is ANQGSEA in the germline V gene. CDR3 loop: CSVTGVLDYEQYF. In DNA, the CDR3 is TGCAGCGTGACAGGAGTTCTGGACTACGAGCAGTACTTC.

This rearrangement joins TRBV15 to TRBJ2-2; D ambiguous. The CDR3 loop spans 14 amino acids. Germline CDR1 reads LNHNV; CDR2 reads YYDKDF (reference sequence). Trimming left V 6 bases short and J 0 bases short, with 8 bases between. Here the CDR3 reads CATRNDANTGELFF. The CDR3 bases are TGTGCCACCAGAAATGACGCGAACACCGGGGAGCTGTTTTTT.

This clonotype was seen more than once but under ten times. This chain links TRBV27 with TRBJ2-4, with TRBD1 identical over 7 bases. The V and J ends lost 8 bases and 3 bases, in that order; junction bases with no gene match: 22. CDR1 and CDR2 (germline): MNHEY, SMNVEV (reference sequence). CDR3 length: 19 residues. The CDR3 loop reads CASREWSRGKGSVKNIQYF. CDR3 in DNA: TGTGCCAGCCGTGAATGGTCCAGGGGGAAGGGTTCGGTCAAAAACATTCAGTACTTC.